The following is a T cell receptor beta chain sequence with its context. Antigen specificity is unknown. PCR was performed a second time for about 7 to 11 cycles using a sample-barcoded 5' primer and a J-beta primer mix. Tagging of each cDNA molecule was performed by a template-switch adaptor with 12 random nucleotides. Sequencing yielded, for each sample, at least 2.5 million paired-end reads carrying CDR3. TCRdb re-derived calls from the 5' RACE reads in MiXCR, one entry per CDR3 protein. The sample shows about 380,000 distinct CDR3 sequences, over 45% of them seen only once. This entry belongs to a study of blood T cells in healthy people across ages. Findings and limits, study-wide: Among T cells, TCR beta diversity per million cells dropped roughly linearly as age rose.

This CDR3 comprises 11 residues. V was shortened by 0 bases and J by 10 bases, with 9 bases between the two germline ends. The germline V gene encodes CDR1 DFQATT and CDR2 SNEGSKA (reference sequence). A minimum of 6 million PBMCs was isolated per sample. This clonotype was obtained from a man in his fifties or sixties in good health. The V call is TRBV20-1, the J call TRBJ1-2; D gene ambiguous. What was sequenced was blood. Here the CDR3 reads CSAREDRLYTF. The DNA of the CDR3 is TGCAGTGCTAGAGAGGACCGCCTCTACACCTTC.